A selection of T cell receptor beta chains follows, all from one sample in a study of control samples from healthy donors and cancer patients. Method: immunoSEQ multiplex PCR; TCRdb's copy keeps in-frame clones and lacks some. The repertoire holds about 120,000 clones, with more than 85% as singletons. Material for sequencing was blood. Receptor source: a man aged 30-40 years in good health. Both conserved end residues are part of each CDR3. D genes are given only for firm matches. Size is stated for part of the rows, as once, few or many counts, or as a class when the clone is expanded.

d_call,clone_size,j_call,v_call,cdr3_aa,cdr3_nt
-,-,TRBJ2-7,TRBV29-1,CSVEDRAYEQYF,TGCAGCGTTGAAGACAGGGCCTACGAGCAGTACTTC
-,-,TRBJ2-2,TRBV5-1,CASSLETVNTGELFF,TGCGCCAGCAGCTTGGAAACAGTGAACACCGGGGAGCTGTTTTTT
-,-,TRBJ2-2,TRBV3-1/TRBV3-2,CASRSYTGELFF,TGTGCCAGCAGGTCTTACACCGGGGAGCTGTTTTTT
-,-,TRBJ1-1,TRBV29-1,CSVSSGMNTEAFF,TGCAGCGTTTCTTCAGGGATGAACACTGAAGCTTTCTTT
-,-,TRBJ2-3,TRBV6-6,CASTGTAADTQYF,TGTGCCAGCACGGGCACGGCGGCAGATACGCAGTATTTT
TRBD1,few,TRBJ2-7,TRBV3-1/TRBV3-2,CASSRGRGYEQYF,TGTGCCAGCAGCCGTGGCAGGGGGTACGAGCAGTACTTC
-,-,TRBJ1-2,TRBV28,CARRGRSHYTF,TGTGCCAGGAGGGGTCGTTCCCATTACACCTTC
-,-,TRBJ1-4,TRBV5-1,CASSTDQGTLFF,TGCGCCAGCAGCACAGACCAGGGAACGCTGTTTTTT
-,-,TRBJ2-2,TRBV9,CASSVGPADRSAGELFF,TGTGCCAGCAGCGTAGGCCCCGCAGACAGGTCCGCCGGGGAGCTGTTTTTT
-,-,TRBJ1-2,TRBV7-9,CASSLGANGGYTF,TGTGCCAGCAGCTTGGGTGCAAACGGTGGCTACACCTTC
-,-,TRBJ1-5,TRBV7-8,CASSLGGVNQPQHF,TGTGCCAGCAGCTTAGGCGGGGTCAATCAGCCCCAGCATTTT
TRBD1,-,TRBJ2-3,TRBV14,CASSQGTGDTDTQYF,TGTGCCAGCAGCCAAGGGACAGGAGACACAGATACGCAGTATTTT
-,once,TRBJ1-2,TRBV27,CASSPRGGGGYTF,TGTGCCAGCAGCCCGCGGGGGGGAGGTGGCTACACCTTC
-,-,TRBJ2-1,TRBV7-9,CASTPRLSSYNEQFF,TGTGCCAGCACCCCCCGTCTAAGCTCCTACAATGAGCAGTTCTTC
-,-,TRBJ1-2,TRBV24-1,CATSDGTLYGYTF,TGTGCCACCAGTGATGGTACGCTCTATGGCTACACCTTC
-,-,TRBJ1-1,TRBV7-2,CASSPLTRLAEAFF,TGTGCCAGCAGCCCCCTGACTAGATTAGCTGAAGCTTTCTTT
TRBD1,-,TRBJ2-1,TRBV5-1,CASSFAGTGYNEQFF,TGCGCCAGCAGCTTCGCAGGGACAGGTTACAATGAGCAGTTCTTC
-,-,TRBJ2-6,TRBV28,CASTPAGSGANVLTF,TGTGCCAGCACCCCGGCGGGCTCTGGGGCCAACGTCCTGACTTTC
-,-,TRBJ1-1,TRBV5-1,CASIDGTRGGTEAFF,TGCGCCAGCATCGACGGGACCCGAGGCGGCACTGAAGCTTTCTTT
TRBD1,-,TRBJ1-2,TRBV2,CASSEDRGNYGYTF,TGTGCCAGCAGTGAAGACAGGGGGAACTATGGCTACACCTTC
TRBD1,-,TRBJ1-1,TRBV9,CASSVGQGLNTEAFF,TGTGCCAGCAGCGTAGGACAGGGGTTGAACACTGAAGCTTTCTTT
-,-,TRBJ2-7,TRBV6-1,CASSEFLGGDHLSYEQYF,TGTGCCAGCAGTGAATTCCTAGGAGGGGACCACTTGTCCTACGAGCAGTACTTC
TRBD1,once,TRBJ1-6,TRBV28,CASSSAPTSWGTGDSPLHF,TGTGCCAGCAGTTCCGCCCCAACTAGTTGGGGGACAGGGGATTCACCCCTCCACTTT
-,-,TRBJ2-1,TRBV12-3/TRBV12-4,CASSLFTGNEQFF,TGTGCCAGCAGCCTATTTACAGGGAATGAGCAGTTCTTC
-,-,TRBJ1-2,TRBV7-9,CASSLSGVVYGYTF,TGTGCCAGCAGCTTAAGTGGGGTAGTCTATGGCTACACCTTC
-,-,TRBJ1-5,TRBV28,CASSFGPEPQHF,TGTGCCAGCAGTTTCGGGCCGGAGCCCCAGCATTTT
TRBD1,-,TRBJ1-5,TRBV5-8,CASSPGGSNQPQHF,TGTGCCAGCAGCCCAGGGGGGTCAAATCAGCCCCAGCATTTT
-,-,TRBJ2-3,TRBV28,CASLHRGGTDTQYF,TGTGCCAGCCTCCATCGCGGGGGCACAGATACGCAGTATTTT
TRBD1,-,TRBJ1-6,TRBV27,CASSLQGDFGNSPLHF,TGTGCCAGCAGTTTACAGGGGGATTTTGGTAATTCACCCCTCCACTTT
-,-,TRBJ1-1,TRBV6-5,CASSYPGRKNTEAFF,TGTGCCAGCAGTTACCCGGGACGGAAGAACACTGAAGCTTTCTTT
-,-,TRBJ1-4,TRBV15,CATSREGSYDEKLFF,TGTGCCACCAGCAGAGAAGGGTCCTATGATGAAAAACTGTTTTTT
-,-,TRBJ1-3,TRBV7-8,CASSSFGQAGGNTIYF,TGTGCCAGCAGCTCATTTGGCCAGGCTGGAGGGAACACCATATATTTT
-,-,TRBJ1-4,TRBV4-1,CASSERERVNEKLFF,TGCGCCAGCAGCGAAAGGGAACGGGTTAATGAAAAACTGTTTTTT
-,-,TRBJ2-2,TRBV5-4,CASSPWRGGTGELFF,TGTGCCAGCAGCCCATGGAGGGGAGGAACCGGGGAGCTGTTTTTT
TRBD1,few,TRBJ1-6,TRBV6-4,CASSDSPDRGDSPLHF,TGTGCCAGCAGTGACTCGCCTGACAGGGGGGATTCACCCCTCCACTTT
-,-,TRBJ2-4,TRBV5-1,CASSLDSAGSYVQYF,TGCGCCAGCAGCTTGGACAGCGCCGGGAGTTACGTTCAGTACTTC
-,-,TRBJ2-3,TRBV6-4,CASSDGGGADTQYF,TGTGCCAGCAGTGACGGTGGCGGGGCAGATACGCAGTATTTT
-,-,TRBJ1-6,TRBV15,CATSRDGWGSNSPLHF,TGTGCCACCAGCAGAGATGGGTGGGGTAGTAATTCACCCCTCCACTTT
-,-,TRBJ1-1,TRBV4-1,CASSQGNTEAFF,TGCGCCAGCAGCCAAGGGAACACTGAAGCTTTCTTT
-,-,TRBJ2-7,TRBV5-4,CASSLEPGLTYEQYF,TGTGCCAGCAGCTTGGAACCGGGTCTAACCTACGAGCAGTACTTC
TRBD2,-,TRBJ2-1,TRBV7-2,CASSLRAIAGGQGNEQFF,TGTGCCAGCAGCTTGCGGGCCATAGCGGGGGGGCAAGGAAATGAGCAGTTCTTC
-,-,TRBJ1-1,TRBV11-2,CASSFLRTAEAFF,TGTGCCAGCAGCTTCCTAAGGACAGCTGAAGCTTTCTTT
-,-,TRBJ2-3,TRBV5-4,CASGGSTAPKVTDTQYF,TGTGCCAGCGGTGGCTCGACGGCCCCTAAGGTTACAGATACGCAGTATTTT
-,-,TRBJ1-1,TRBV30,CAWKGEGRTEAFF,TGTGCCTGGAAGGGCGAGGGTCGAACTGAAGCTTTCTTT
-,-,TRBJ1-1,TRBV10-3,CAISDKNTEAFF,TGTGCCATCAGTGACAAGAACACTGAAGCTTTCTTT
TRBD1,-,TRBJ2-7,TRBV11-2,CASRPLRDRTYEQYF,TGTGCCAGCAGACCCCTCCGGGACAGGACCTACGAGCAGTACTTC
-,-,TRBJ2-1,TRBV3-1/TRBV3-2,CASSRLAYNEQFF,TGTGCCAGCAGCCGTCTAGCTTACAATGAGCAGTTCTTC
TRBD1,-,TRBJ1-3,TRBV2,CASSETGVSGNTIYF,TGTGCCAGCAGCGAAACAGGGGTCTCTGGAAACACCATATATTTT
-,-,TRBJ2-4,TRBV19,CASSIQFLMAKNIQYF,TGTGCCAGTAGTATACAGTTTCTAATGGCCAAAAACATTCAGTACTTC